One and the same sample provided the 9 T cell receptor beta chains below, sequenced in a study of blood T cells in healthy people across ages. Then a second PCR, running roughly 7 to 11 cycles, was carried out with a sample-barcoded 5' primer and a J-beta primer mix. Using its own MiXCR run on the 5' RACE reads, TCRdb lists one record per CDR3 protein. In the table there are 700,000 to 950,000 distinct CDR3 sequences, about three fifths of which are singletons. Sequencing was done on a sample of blood. These receptors were obtained from a young man in good health.

The chain combines TRBV20-1 with TRBJ2-1; D call uncertain. The CDR3 consists of 11 residues. CDR1 is DFQATT, CDR2 SNEGSKA, per germline (reference sequence). The V end lost 3 bases, the J end lost 9 bases, and 9 bases lay between the germline ends. Here the CDR3 DNA reads TGCAGTGCTAGGAGAGAAACTGAGCAGTTCTTC. Protein: CSARRETEQFF.

The chain links TRBV7-2 to TRBJ2-2; D not certain. Trimming took off 4 bases at V and 4 bases at J, with 13 bases between the two ends. Germline-derived CDR1 and CDR2 are SGHTA and FQGNSA. The CDR3 contains 15 residues. CDR3 amino acids: CASSSSSLGTGELFF. The CDR3 DNA reads as TGTGCCAGCAGCTCTTCATCATTGGGCACCGGGGAGCTGTTTTTT.

This clonotype was detected a few times. The chain uses TRBV10-3 and TRBJ1-1; 7 bases are shared with TRBD1. The CDR3 runs 13 residues. The V gene's germline CDR1 is ENHRY and CDR2 SYGVKD. The V and J ends lost 7 bases and 4 bases, in that order; junction bases with no gene match: 6. The DNA of the CDR3 is TGTGCCATCACCCGACAGGGAGGCACTGAAGCTTTCTTT. It encodes CAITRQGGTEAFF.

J is TRBJ2-3 and V is TRBV11-2; 7 bases match TRBD2. Germline CDR1 SGHAT, CDR2 FQNNGV. V shed 5 bases and J 6 bases; nucleotides not matched to a gene: 14. CDR3 length equals 16 residues. CDR3 DNA: TGTGCCAGCAGCCAACCCCCTGCGGGAGTTTTCGATACGCAGTATTTT. Translated: CASSQPPAGVFDTQYF.

This chain links TRBV12-3 or TRBV12-4 with TRBJ2-7, with TRBD1 matching over 9 bases. The CDR3 covers 14 residues. J lost 6 bases, V lost 6 bases, and 9 bases had no gene match. This chain's CDR3 is CASSLRDRVAEQYF. The CDR3 DNA is TGTGCCAGCAGCCTCCGGGACAGGGTAGCCGAGCAGTACTTC.

This chain uses TRBV7-2 with TRBJ2-1, with D possibly being TRBD1 (5 bases). In germline, CDR1 is SGHTA, CDR2 FQGNSA. The V and J ends lost 6 bases and 13 bases respectively, with 28 bases between them. CDR3 length: 16 amino acids. The CDR3 reads CASSPLLGRVQETQFF. DNA of the CDR3: TGTGCCAGCAGTCCCCTGCTGGGGCGAGTCCAAGAGACCCAGTTCTTC. The full variable domain, with the rest looked up from reference TRBV7-2 and TRBJ2-1, is GAGVSQSPSNKVTEKGKDVELRCDPISGHTALYWYRQSLGQGLEFLIYFQGNSAPDKSGLPSDRFSAERTGGSVSTLTIQRTQQEDSAVYLCASSPLLGRVQETQFFGPGTRLTVL.

The chain joins TRBV7-9 to TRBJ2-3; 13 bases fit TRBD2. The ends lost 7 bases at V and 6 bases at J; junction bases unmatched: 4. The CDR3 contains 14 residues. Germline V gene data show CDR1 as SEHNR and CDR2 as FQNEAQ (reference sequence). DNA for the CDR3: TGTGCCAGCACCGCGACTAGCGGGAGGGATACGCAGTATTTT. Protein: CASTATSGRDTQYF.

The rearrangement links TRBV9 to TRBJ2-5; D uncertain. This CDR3 is built from 13 residues. Germline V lookup: CDR1 SGDLS, CDR2 YYNGEE. V lost 0 bases, J lost 5 bases, and 8 bases lay in between. CDR3 in amino acids: CASSVAGTETQYF. CDR3 DNA sequence: TGTGCCAGCAGCGTAGCTGGTACCGAGACCCAGTACTTC.

The rearrangement links TRBV27 to TRBJ1-6; no reliable D call. CDR3 size: 15 residues. Trimming removed 3 bases from V and 5 bases from J, with 11 bases in between. The V gene's germline CDR1 is MNHEY and CDR2 SMNVEV (reference sequence). The CDR3 region is CASSFSRADNSPLHF. In DNA, the CDR3 is TGTGCCAGCAGTTTCTCGAGAGCCGATAATTCACCCCTCCACTTT.